The clone carrying this T cell receptor beta chain was seen a single time. There are 16 residues in the CDR3. Looked up from germline, CDR1 is SQVTM and CDR2 is ANQGSEA. Trimming removed 3 bases from V and 4 bases from J; junction bases left unmatched: 8. This sample was taken from a study of blood T cell repertoires in COVID-19. In the study overall: The United States, Italy and Spain provided the acute and convalescent COVID-19 samples.

Two negative PCRs, clearance, or symptom resolution were required of recovered Cohort 3 donors. Assay used: immunoSEQ multiplex PCR; TCRdb lists only in-frame clones, some missing. Here the sample spans some 400,000 clones, roughly 86% being singletons. Sequencing was carried out using PBMCs or T cells enriched from blood (not recorded which). The TCR was taken from a woman aged 25 to 39 who had recovered from COVID-19. The chain recombines TRBV29-1 with TRBJ2-2, with 10 positions matching TRBD1. This chain's CDR3 is CSVDNGTGVTTGELFF. The CDR3 coding sequence is TGCAGCGTTGACAACGGGACAGGGGTGACCACCGGGGAGCTGTTTTTT.